This TCR beta chain stems from a study of blood T cells in healthy people across ages. In its sample, this clonotype was seen a few times. An end of the junction does not agree with germline; a read error may underlie this. This CDR3 has 16 amino acids. Germline CDR1 reads SGDLS; CDR2 reads YYNGEE. Using a J-beta primer mix together with a sample-barcoded 5' primer, a second PCR was run for roughly 7 to 11 cycles. MiXCR was run by TCRdb on the 5' RACE reads, yielding one entry per CDR3 protein. This table has some 890,000 distinct CDR3 sequences, around 29% appearing once. The sample also formed part of further work on T cells of mothers and their children. That paper adds: The study recruited a few healthy Caucasian mothers and their six children as donors.

The source of this sequence is a woman in her 40s in good health. The chain has TRBV9 and TRBJ2-3; perhaps TRBD2 as D (5 bases). Sequencing used blood. The CDR3 loop is CASSVVSSSMPDAQYF. DNA of the CDR3: TGTGCCAGCAGCGTAGTATCTAGCTCGATGCCAGATGCGCAGTATTTT.